Detailed here is one T cell receptor (beta chain). The data are from a study of blood T cell repertoires in COVID-19. In the study overall: The samples span acute and convalescent COVID-19 from the United States, Italy and Spain. PBMCs, B-cell-depleted T cells, or T cells provided the cDNA or gDNA that made up the material.

Authors' methods: Estimated nucleated cell counts came from reference gene primer amplification. Measured with immunoSEQ multiplex PCR; TCRdb has only the in-frame clones, and not every one. That table gives V, J and clone size, and the DNA gave D and trimming. The table shows 200,000 to 300,000 clones, with 86% occurring only once. Germline lookup yields CDR1 SGHVS and CDR2 FNYEAQ. The CDR3 extends over 14 amino acids. V lost 2 bases and J 2 bases, leaving 7 bases between the germline ends. This TCR came from a woman in her 30s who had recovered from COVID-19. The specimen was peripheral blood. The chain employs TRBV7-6 and TRBJ1-3; possible D gene TRBD1, 5 bases. CDR3 coding DNA: TGTGCCAGCAGCTTATCGGGGGCTGGAAACACCATATATTTT. Its translation is CASSLSGAGNTIYF.